This T cell receptor (beta chain) comes out of a study of cytomegalovirus exposure and HLA in healthy donors. On the study more broadly: The study placed about 86% of its roughly 410 genotyped donors in the Caucasian-associated ancestry cluster.

On this clone: Its target is not known.

PCR employed 60 Vbeta and 13 Jbeta primers. The assay was immunoSEQ multiplex PCR, and TCRdb's table has in-frame clones only and misses some. Here the sample spans some 150,000 clones, almost 80% being singletons. Study-wide results and caveats: Among the sequence variants, a highly shared cluster was likely an artifact of sequencing. The availability of immune exposure information extended only to CMV serostatus. A prior analysis recorded that most TCR beta V segments were productive about 90% or about 30% of the time.

Germline lookup yields CDR1 MNHEY and CDR2 SVGAGI. The V segment lost 6 bases and the J segment 4 bases; nucleotides outside the gene matches: 7. CDR3 length: 15 amino acids. The chain has TRBV6-5 and TRBJ1-5; 9 nucleotides agree with TRBD1. The TCR comes from a man aged 35 to 55 in good health and CMV-seropositive. Sequencing was carried out using PBMCs. CDR3 sequence reads: CASRRDRVANQPQHF. CDR3 DNA: TGTGCCAGCAGGAGGGACAGGGTGGCTAATCAGCCCCAGCATTTT.